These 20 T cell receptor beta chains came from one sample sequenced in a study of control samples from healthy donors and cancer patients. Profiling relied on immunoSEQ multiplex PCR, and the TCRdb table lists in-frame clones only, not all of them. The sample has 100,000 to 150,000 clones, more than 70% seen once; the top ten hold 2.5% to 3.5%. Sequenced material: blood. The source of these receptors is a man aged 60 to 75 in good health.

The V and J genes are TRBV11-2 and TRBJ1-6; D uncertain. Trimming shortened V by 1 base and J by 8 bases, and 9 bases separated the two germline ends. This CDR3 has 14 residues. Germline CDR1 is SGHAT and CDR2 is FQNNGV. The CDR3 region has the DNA TGTGCCAGCAGCTTAGTTCCCAGCCATTCACCCCTCCACTTT. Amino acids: CASSLVPSHSPLHF.

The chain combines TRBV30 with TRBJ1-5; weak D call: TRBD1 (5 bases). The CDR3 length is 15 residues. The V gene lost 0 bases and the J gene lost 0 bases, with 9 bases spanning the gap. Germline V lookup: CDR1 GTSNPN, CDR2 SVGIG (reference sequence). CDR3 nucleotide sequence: TGTGCCTGGAGTGTACGGGGGAATAGCAATCAGCCCCAGCATTTT. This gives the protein CAWSVRGNSNQPQHF.

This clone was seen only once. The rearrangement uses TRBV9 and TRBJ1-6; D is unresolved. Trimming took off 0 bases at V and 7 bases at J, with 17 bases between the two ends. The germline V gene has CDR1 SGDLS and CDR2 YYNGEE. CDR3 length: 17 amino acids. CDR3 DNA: TGTGCCAGCAGCGTAGGGCGCGCGGGAGAACGGAATTCACCCCTCCACTTT. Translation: CASSVGRAGERNSPLHF.

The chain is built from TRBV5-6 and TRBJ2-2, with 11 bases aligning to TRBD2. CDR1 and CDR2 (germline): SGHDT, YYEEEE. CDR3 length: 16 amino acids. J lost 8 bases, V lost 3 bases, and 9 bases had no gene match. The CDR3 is CASSSEGLAGTGELFF. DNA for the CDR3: TGTGCCAGCAGCTCTGAAGGACTAGCGGGTACTGGGGAGCTGTTTTTT.

The CDR3 bases are TGTGCCAGCAGTTTAACAGGGACTAGCAATCAGCCCCAGCATTTT. It encodes CASSLTGTSNQPQHF. The chain couples TRBV28 to TRBJ1-5, with D perhaps TRBD1 (6 bases). Germline-derived CDR1 and CDR2 are MDHEN and SYDVKM. V shed 2 bases and J shed 0 bases, with 8 bases lying between them. This CDR3 has 15 amino acids.

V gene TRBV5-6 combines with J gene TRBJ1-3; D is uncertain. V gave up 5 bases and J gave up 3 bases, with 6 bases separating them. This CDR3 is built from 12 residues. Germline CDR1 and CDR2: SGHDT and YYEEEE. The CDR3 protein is CASSPLGNTIYF. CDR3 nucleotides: TGTGCCAGCAGTCCCCTTGGAAACACCATATATTTT. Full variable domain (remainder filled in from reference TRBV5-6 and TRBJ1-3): DAGVTQSPTHLIKTRGQQVTLRCSPKSGHDTVSWYQQALGQGPQFIFQYYEEEERQRGNFPDRFSGHQFPNYSSELNVNALLLGDSALYLCASSPLGNTIYFGEGSWLTVV.

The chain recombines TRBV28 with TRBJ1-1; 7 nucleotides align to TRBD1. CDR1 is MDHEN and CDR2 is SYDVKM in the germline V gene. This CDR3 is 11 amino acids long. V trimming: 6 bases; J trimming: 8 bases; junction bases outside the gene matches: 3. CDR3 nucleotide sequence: TGTGCCAGCAGGAACAGGGGCGAAGCTTTCTTT. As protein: CASRNRGEAFF. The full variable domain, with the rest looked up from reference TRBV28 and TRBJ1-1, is DVKVTQSSRYLVKRTGEKVFLECVQDMDHENMFWYRQDPGLGLRLIYFSYDVKMKEKGDIPEGYSVSREKKERFSLILESASTNQTSMYLCASRNRGEAFFGQGTRLTVV.

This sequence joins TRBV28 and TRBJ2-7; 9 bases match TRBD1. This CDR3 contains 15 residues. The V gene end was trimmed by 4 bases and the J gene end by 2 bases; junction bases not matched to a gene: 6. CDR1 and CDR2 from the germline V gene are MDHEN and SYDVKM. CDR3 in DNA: TGTGCCAGCAGTTCGAGGACAGGGGTAACCTACGAGCAGTACTTC. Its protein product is CASSSRTGVTYEQYF.

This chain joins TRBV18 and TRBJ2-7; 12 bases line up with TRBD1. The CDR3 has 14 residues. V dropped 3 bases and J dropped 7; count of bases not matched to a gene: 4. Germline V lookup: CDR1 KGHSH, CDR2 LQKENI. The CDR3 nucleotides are TGTGCCAGCTCACCGGGACAGGGGGCCGGAGAGCAGTACTTC. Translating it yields CASSPGQGAGEQYF.

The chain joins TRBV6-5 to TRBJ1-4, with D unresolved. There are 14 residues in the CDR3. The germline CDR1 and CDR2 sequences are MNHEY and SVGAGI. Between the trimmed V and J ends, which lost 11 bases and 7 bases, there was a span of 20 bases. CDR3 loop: CALSSGGGGEKLFF. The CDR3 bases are TGTGCCCTCTCCTCGGGAGGAGGTGGTGAAAAACTGTTTTTT.

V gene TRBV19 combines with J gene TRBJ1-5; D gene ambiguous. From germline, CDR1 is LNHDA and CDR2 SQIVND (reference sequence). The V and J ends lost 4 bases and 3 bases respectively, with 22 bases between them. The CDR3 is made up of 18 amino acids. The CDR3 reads CASSTPRGGWRDNQPQHF. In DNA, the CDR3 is TGTGCCAGTAGTACCCCACGGGGAGGGTGGAGAGACAATCAGCCCCAGCATTTT.

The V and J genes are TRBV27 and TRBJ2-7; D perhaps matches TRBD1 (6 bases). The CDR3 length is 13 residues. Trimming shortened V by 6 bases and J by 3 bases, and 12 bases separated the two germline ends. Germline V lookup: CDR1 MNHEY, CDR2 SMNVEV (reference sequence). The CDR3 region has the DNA TGTGCCAGCAGCGGGACACGAGGCTACGAGCAGTACTTC. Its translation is CASSGTRGYEQYF.

The CDR3 coding sequence is TGTGCCAGCAGTTTTTCGCGGCACCCCAGCACTGGGCGGACTAGCGAGTTCCAAGAGACCCAGTACTTC. Protein sequence: CASSFSRHPSTGRTSEFQETQYF. The J gene is TRBJ2-5, the V gene TRBV28; 9 positions agree with TRBD2. The J segment lost 1 base and the V segment lost 3 bases, leaving 27 bases of the junction unmatched. CDR3 length: 23 amino acids. The V gene's germline CDR1 is MDHEN and CDR2 SYDVKM. The full variable domain, with the rest looked up from reference TRBV28 and TRBJ2-5, is DVKVTQSSRYLVKRTGEKVFLECVQDMDHENMFWYRQDPGLGLRLIYFSYDVKMKEKGDIPEGYSVSREKKERFSLILESASTNQTSMYLCASSFSRHPSTGRTSEFQETQYFGPGTRLLVL.

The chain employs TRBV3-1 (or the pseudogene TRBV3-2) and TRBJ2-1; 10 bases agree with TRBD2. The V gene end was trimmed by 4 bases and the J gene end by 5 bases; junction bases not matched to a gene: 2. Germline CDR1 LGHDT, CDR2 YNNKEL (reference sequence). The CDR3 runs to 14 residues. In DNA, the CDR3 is TGTGCCAGCAGCCGTACTAGCGGGGACAATGAGCAGTTCTTC. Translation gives CASSRTSGDNEQFF.

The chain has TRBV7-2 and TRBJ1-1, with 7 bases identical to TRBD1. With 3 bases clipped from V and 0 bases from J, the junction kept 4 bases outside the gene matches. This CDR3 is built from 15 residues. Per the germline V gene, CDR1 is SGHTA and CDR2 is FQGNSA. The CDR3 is CASSFRGTVNTEAFF. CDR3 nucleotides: TGTGCCAGCAGCTTTAGGGGGACAGTGAACACTGAAGCTTTCTTT.

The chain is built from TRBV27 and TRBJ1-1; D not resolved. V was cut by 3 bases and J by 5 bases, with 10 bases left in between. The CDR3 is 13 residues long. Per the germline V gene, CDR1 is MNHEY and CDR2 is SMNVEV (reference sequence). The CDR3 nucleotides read TGTGCCAGCAGTTTGTCGGGAGGTACTGAAGCTTTCTTT. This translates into CASSLSGGTEAFF.

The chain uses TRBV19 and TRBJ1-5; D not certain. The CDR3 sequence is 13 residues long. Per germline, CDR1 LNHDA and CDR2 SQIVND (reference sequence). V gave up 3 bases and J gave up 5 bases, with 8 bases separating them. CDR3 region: CASSIHEDQPQHF. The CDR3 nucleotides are TGTGCCAGTAGTATCCACGAAGATCAGCCCCAGCATTTT.

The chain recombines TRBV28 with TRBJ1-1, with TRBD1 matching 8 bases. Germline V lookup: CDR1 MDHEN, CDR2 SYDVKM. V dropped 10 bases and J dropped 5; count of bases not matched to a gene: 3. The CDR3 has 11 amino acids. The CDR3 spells CATQGATEAFF. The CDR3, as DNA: TGTGCCACGCAGGGGGCAACTGAAGCTTTCTTT.

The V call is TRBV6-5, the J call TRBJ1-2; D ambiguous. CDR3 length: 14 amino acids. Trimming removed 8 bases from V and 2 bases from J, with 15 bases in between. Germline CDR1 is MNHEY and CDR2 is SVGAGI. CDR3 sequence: CASAGSEGNYGYTF. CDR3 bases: TGTGCCAGCGCCGGGTCCGAGGGAAACTATGGCTACACCTTC.

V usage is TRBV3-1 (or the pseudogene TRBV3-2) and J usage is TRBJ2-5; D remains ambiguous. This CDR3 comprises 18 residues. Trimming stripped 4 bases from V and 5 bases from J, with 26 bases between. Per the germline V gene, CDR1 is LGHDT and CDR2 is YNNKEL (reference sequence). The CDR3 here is CASSLGDWIRPQVETQYF. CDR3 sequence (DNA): TGTGCCAGCAGCCTAGGAGATTGGATTAGGCCCCAAGTGGAGACCCAGTACTTC.